This T cell receptor beta chain was documented in a study of blood T cell repertoires in COVID-19. As handled by the study authors: Amplification of reference gene primers was used by the study to estimate nucleated cell counts. The repertoire was sequenced with immunoSEQ multiplex PCR; TCRdb's copy has only in-frame clones and lacks some. Clonal size and the V and J genes are those of that table, whereas D and trimming came from the DNA. The sample lists around 250,000 clones, around 85% seen once, with 5.5% to 6.5% in the top ten. CDR3 length: 14 residues. Germline loops: CDR1 SGHDT, CDR2 YYEEEE. V dropped 1 base and J dropped 4 bases, with 9 bases sitting between them.

Sample: peripheral blood. This sequence joins TRBV5-6 and TRBJ1-3; D is undetermined. The sequence was obtained from a man in his sixties with acute or convalescent COVID-19. In nucleotides, the CDR3 is TGTGCCAGCAGCTTGCTGGGCAGCGGAAACACCATATATTTT. Translated: CASSLLGSGNTIYF. The variable domain in full, completed from reference TRBV5-6 and TRBJ1-3, reads DAGVTQSPTHLIKTRGQQVTLRCSPKSGHDTVSWYQQALGQGPQFIFQYYEEEERQRGNFPDRFSGHQFPNYSSELNVNALLLGDSALYLCASSLLGSGNTIYFGEGSWLTVV.